This entry lists 16 T cell receptor beta chains sequenced from one sample in a study of OX40 agonist ivuxolimab in advanced cancers. Libraries were prepared by immunoSEQ multiplex PCR; TCRdb keeps only in-frame clonotypes and omits some of them. The data show 65,000 to 95,000 clones, about 85% seen once. The sample consisted of CD4+ or CD8+ T cells sorted from blood, taken in a trial of the OX40 agonist ivuxolimab. These receptors were obtained from an adult with an advanced solid tumor such as melanoma, head and neck, liver or kidney cancer.

This chain connects TRBV4-3 to TRBJ2-3; either TRBD1 or TRBD2 may supply D (5 bases each). The CDR3 length is 17 residues. V shed 1 base and J shed 4 bases, with 18 bases lying between them. In germline, CDR1 is LGHNA, CDR2 YSLEER. In nucleotides, the CDR3 is TGCGCCAGCAGCCAAGTTGGTCCCCAGGGAGCCTCAGATACGCAGTATTTT. Translating gives CASSQVGPQGASDTQYF.

The chain uses TRBV27 and TRBJ2-7, with D perhaps matching TRBD2 (5 bases). Trimming took off 6 bases at V and 3 bases at J, with 18 bases between the two ends. The CDR3 sequence is 15 residues long. The germline CDR1 and CDR2 sequences are MNHEY and SMNVEV (reference sequence). The CDR3 loop is CASRRAFRTNYEQYF. CDR3 DNA sequence: TGTGCCAGCAGGAGGGCTTTCCGAACAAACTACGAGCAGTACTTC.

The rearrangement uses TRBV27 and TRBJ2-7; TRBD2 aligns across 11 bases. The CDR3 is made up of 15 amino acids. V lost 3 bases, J lost 2 bases, and 3 bases stayed unmatched. CDR1 is MNHEY and CDR2 is SMNVEV in the germline V gene (reference sequence). In DNA form, the CDR3 reads TGTGCCAGCAGTTTTTTGGGACTAGCGGCCTACGAGCAGTACTTC. Protein sequence: CASSFLGLAAYEQYF.

The chain employs TRBV11-2 and TRBJ2-1; D gene unclear. The germline V gene encodes CDR1 SGHAT and CDR2 FQNNGV. The CDR3 contains 12 residues. V lost 1 base, J lost 13 bases, and 11 bases lay in between. This CDR3 is CASSLVIGPQFF. For the CDR3, the DNA is TGTGCCAGCAGCTTAGTAATCGGCCCTCAGTTCTTC.

The chain is built from TRBV9 and TRBJ2-3, with TRBD2 matching over 11 bases. The CDR3 runs 17 residues. The germline V gene encodes CDR1 SGDLS and CDR2 YYNGEE. The V gene end was trimmed by 4 bases and the J gene end by 3 bases; junction bases not matched to a gene: 10. The CDR3 DNA is TGTGCCAGCAGCCCGACCGTAGCGGGAGGGCTAACAGATACGCAGTATTTT. Protein sequence: CASSPTVAGGLTDTQYF.

The V call is TRBV11-3, the J call TRBJ2-7; D gene unclear. This CDR3 has 13 residues. Trimming removed 5 bases from V and 6 bases from J, with 14 bases in between. Germline V gene data show CDR1 as SGHNT and CDR2 as YENEEA. The CDR3 coding sequence is TGTGCCAGCAGCAACCGTGACCAGCTCGAGCAGTACTTC. Encoded protein: CASSNRDQLEQYF.

This chain links TRBV9 with TRBJ1-1; the D is unclear. Deletions cut 0 bases from V and 0 bases from J, with 9 bases between. The CDR3 extends over 15 amino acids. The germline V gene encodes CDR1 SGDLS and CDR2 YYNGEE. The CDR3 DNA is TGTGCCAGCAGCGTAGGGACTGGACTGAACACTGAAGCTTTCTTT. Translated: CASSVGTGLNTEAFF.

The CDR3 spells CASSPPGTGNYEQYF. The CDR3 coding sequence is TGTGCCAGCTCACCTCCCGGGACAGGGAACTACGAGCAGTACTTC. V and J are TRBV18 and TRBJ2-7; 9 bases fit TRBD1. The CDR3 is 15 amino acids. Germline V gives CDR1 KGHSH, CDR2 LQKENI. Trimming at V came to 3 bases and at J to 3 bases, leaving 6 bases not matched to a gene. Looking up the rest from reference TRBV18 and TRBJ2-7 gives the full variable domain: NAGVMQNPRHLVRRRGQEARLRCSPMKGHSHVYWYRQLPEEGLKFMVYLQKENIIDESGMPKERFSAEFPKEGPSILRIQQVVRGDSAAYFCASSPPGTGNYEQYFGPGTRLTVT.

The V and J genes are TRBV25-1 and TRBJ1-5; TRBD1 might be the D (5 bases). The CDR3 covers 13 residues. From germline, CDR1 is MGHDK and CDR2 SYGVNS. Trimming cost V 6 bases and J 5 bases, with 11 bases left between them. DNA for the CDR3: TGTGCCAGCAGGCAGGGTTCCGATCAGCCCCAGCATTTT. Its protein product is CASRQGSDQPQHF.

The chain has TRBV5-4 and TRBJ2-5; maybe TRBD1 (6 bases). This CDR3 is 17 amino acids long. CDR1 and CDR2 (germline): SGHNT, YYREEE (reference sequence). V lost 3 bases and J lost 5, with 23 bases in between. Here the CDR3 DNA reads TGTGCCAGCAGCTCCGGGACACCCATAGTCGGTGCGGAGACCCAGTACTTC. This gives the protein CASSSGTPIVGAETQYF.

The J gene is TRBJ1-6, the V gene TRBV7-2; TRBD1 might be the D (5 bases). CDR3 length: 15 amino acids. Germline lookup yields CDR1 SGHTA and CDR2 FQGNSA. The germline V and J ends were trimmed by 1 base and 7 bases, with 11 bases remaining between them. The CDR3 bases are TGTGCCAGCAGCTTAGGAGCAGGGTTCAATTCACCCCTCCACTTT. It translates to CASSLGAGFNSPLHF.

The V and J genes are TRBV28 and TRBJ2-3; D call uncertain. The V gene's germline CDR1 is MDHEN and CDR2 SYDVKM. The CDR3 sequence is 14 residues long. Deletions cut 3 bases from V and 2 bases from J, with 9 bases between. CDR3 in amino acids: CASSFEQNTDTQYF. As DNA, the CDR3 is TGTGCCAGCAGTTTCGAACAGAACACAGATACGCAGTATTTT.

J is TRBJ1-5 and V is TRBV2; no reliable D call. This CDR3 contains 12 residues. Trimming stripped 5 bases from V and 3 bases from J, with 5 bases between. From germline, CDR1 is SNHLY and CDR2 FYNNEI. DNA for the CDR3: TGTGCCAGCAGTCCTCTCAATCAGCCCCAGCATTTT. Encoded protein: CASSPLNQPQHF.

Worth noting for this clone: Sequence at one end of the junction differs from germline and may be a read error. The chain recombines TRBV7-7 with TRBJ2-7; 11 nucleotides match TRBD2. CDR1 is SSHAT, CDR2 FNYEAQ, per germline (reference sequence). The CDR3 runs 13 residues. CDR3 loop: CASSFRLAGEQYF. CDR3 nucleotide sequence: TGTGCTAGCAGCTTCAGACTAGCGGGGGAGCAGTACTTC.

This chain links TRBV5-4 with TRBJ1-1; 8 nucleotides line up with TRBD1. Germline trimming cut 6 bases from V and 1 base from J; bases unmatched to any gene: 5. The germline CDR1 and CDR2 sequences are SGHNT and YYREEE (reference sequence). This CDR3 comprises 14 residues. The chain's CDR3 is CASTGQGANTEAFF. The CDR3 bases are TGTGCCAGCACGGGGCAGGGGGCGAACACTGAAGCTTTCTTT. Combining the CDR3 with reference TRBV5-4 and TRBJ1-1 gives the whole variable domain ETGVTQSPTHLIKTRGQQVTLRCSSQSGHNTVSWYQQALGQGPQFIFQYYREEENGRGNFPPRFSGLQFPNYSSELNVNALELDDSALYLCASTGQGANTEAFFGQGTRLTVV.

This chain connects TRBV28 to TRBJ1-5, with a tentative D call TRBD1 (5 bases). CDR1 and CDR2 (germline): MDHEN, SYDVKM. The germline V and J ends were trimmed by 8 bases and 7 bases, with 21 bases remaining between them. This CDR3 comprises 15 residues. CDR3 nucleotide sequence: TGTGCCAGCTCCGCGGCGCAAAGGGGTTACCAGCCCCAGCATTTT. It translates to CASSAAQRGYQPQHF.